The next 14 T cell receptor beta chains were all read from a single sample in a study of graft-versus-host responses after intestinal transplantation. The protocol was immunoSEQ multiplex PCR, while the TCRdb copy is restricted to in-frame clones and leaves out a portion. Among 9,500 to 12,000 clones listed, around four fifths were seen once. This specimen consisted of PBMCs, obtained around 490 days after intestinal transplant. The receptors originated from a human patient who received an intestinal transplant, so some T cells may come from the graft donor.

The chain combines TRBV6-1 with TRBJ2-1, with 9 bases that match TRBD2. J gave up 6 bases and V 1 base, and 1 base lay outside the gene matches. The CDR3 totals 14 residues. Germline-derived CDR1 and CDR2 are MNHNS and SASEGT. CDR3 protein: CASSEGGGANEQFF. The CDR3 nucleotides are TGTGCCAGCAGTGAAGGCGGGGGGGCCAATGAGCAGTTCTTC.

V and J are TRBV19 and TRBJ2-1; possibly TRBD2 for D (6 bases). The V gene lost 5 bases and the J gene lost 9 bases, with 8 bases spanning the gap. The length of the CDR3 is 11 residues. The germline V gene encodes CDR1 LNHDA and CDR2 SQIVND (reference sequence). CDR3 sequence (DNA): TGTGCCAGTAGTCAGCGGGCTGAGCAGTTCTTC. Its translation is CASSQRAEQFF.

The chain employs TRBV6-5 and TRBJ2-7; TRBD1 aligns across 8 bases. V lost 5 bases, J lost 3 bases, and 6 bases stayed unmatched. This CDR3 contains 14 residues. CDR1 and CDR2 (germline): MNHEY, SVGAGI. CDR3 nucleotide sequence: TGTGCCAGCAGTGACCGGGACAGGCTCTACGAGCAGTACTTC. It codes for CASSDRDRLYEQYF.

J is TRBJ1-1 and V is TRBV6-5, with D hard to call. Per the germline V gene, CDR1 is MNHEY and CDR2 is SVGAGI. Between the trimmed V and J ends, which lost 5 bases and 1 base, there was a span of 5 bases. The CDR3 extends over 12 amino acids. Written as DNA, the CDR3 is TGTGCCAGCAGTAACAGGAACACTGAAGCTTTCTTT. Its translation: CASSNRNTEAFF.

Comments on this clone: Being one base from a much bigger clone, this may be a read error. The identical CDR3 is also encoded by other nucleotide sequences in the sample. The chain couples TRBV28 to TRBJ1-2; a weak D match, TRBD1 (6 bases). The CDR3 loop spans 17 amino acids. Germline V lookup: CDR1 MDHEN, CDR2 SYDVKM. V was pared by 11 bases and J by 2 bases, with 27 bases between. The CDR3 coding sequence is TGTGCCCGCCGGGGGGCGGGGCGGGCGACTCTAAACTATGGCTACACCTTC. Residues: CARRGAGRATLNYGYTF.

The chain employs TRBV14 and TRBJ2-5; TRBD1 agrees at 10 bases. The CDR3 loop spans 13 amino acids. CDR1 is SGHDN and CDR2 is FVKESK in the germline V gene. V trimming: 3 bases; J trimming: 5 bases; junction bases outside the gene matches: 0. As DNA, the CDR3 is TGTGCCAGCAGCCAGGACAGGGGGGAGACCCAGTACTTC. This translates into CASSQDRGETQYF.

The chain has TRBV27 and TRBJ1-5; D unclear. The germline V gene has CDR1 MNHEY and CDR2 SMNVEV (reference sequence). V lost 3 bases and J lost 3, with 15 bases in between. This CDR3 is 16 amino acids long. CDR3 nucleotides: TGTGCCAGCAGTTTCATAGGAAGACGGATCAATCAGCCCCAGCATTTT. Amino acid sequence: CASSFIGRRINQPQHF.

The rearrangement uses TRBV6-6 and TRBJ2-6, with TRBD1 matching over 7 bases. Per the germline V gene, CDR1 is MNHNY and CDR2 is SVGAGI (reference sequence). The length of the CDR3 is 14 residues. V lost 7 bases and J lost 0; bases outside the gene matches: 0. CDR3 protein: CASTGGSGANVLTF. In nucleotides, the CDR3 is TGTGCCAGCACAGGGGGCTCTGGGGCCAACGTCCTGACTTTC.

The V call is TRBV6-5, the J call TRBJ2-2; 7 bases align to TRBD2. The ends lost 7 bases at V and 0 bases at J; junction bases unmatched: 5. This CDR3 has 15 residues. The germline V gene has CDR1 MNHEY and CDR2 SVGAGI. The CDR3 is CASNAGAANTGELFF. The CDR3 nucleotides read TGTGCCAGCAACGCGGGAGCTGCGAACACCGGGGAGCTGTTTTTT.

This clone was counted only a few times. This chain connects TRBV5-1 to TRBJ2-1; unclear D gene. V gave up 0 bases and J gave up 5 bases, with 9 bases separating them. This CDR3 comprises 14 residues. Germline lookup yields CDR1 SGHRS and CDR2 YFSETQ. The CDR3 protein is CASSLGLEDNEQFF. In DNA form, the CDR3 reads TGCGCCAGCAGCTTGGGGCTAGAGGACAATGAGCAGTTCTTC.

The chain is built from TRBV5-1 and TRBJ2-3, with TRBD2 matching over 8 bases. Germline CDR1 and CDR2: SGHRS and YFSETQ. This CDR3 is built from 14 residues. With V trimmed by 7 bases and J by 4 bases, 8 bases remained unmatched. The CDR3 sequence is CASVLSGRADTQYF. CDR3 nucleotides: TGCGCCAGCGTCTTAAGCGGGAGAGCAGATACGCAGTATTTT. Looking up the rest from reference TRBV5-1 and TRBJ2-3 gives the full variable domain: KAGVTQTPRYLIKTRGQQVTLSCSPISGHRSVSWYQQTPGQGLQFLFEYFSETQRNKGNFPGRFSGRQFSNSRSEMNVSTLELGDSALYLCASVLSGRADTQYFGPGTRLTVL.

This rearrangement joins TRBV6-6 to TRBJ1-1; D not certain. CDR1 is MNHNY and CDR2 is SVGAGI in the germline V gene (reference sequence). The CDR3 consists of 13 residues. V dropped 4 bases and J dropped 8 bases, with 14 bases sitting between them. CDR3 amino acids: CASSSGPATEAFF. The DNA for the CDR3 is TGTGCCAGCAGTTCCGGCCCTGCAACCGAAGCTTTCTTT.

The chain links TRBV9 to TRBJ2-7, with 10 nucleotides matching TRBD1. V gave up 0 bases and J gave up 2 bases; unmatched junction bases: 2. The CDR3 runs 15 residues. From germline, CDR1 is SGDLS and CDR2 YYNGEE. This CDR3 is CASSVGGQGTYEQYF. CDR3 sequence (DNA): TGTGCCAGCAGCGTAGGGGGACAGGGGACCTACGAGCAGTACTTC.

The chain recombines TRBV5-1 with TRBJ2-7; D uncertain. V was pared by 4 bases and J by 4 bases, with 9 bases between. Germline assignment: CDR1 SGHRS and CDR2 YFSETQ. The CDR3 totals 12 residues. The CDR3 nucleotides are TGCGCCAGCAGCGCTGTGGGATACGAGCAGTACTTC. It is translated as CASSAVGYEQYF.